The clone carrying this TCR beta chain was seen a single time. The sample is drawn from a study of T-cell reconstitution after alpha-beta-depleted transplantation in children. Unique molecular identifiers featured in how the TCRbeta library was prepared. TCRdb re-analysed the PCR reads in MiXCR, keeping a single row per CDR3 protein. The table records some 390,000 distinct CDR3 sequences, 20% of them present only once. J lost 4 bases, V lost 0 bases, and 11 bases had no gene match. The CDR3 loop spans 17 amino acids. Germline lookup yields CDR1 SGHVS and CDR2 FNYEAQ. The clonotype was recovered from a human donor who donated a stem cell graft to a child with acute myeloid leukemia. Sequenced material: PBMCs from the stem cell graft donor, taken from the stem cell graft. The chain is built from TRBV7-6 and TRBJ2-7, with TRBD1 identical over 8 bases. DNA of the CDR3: TGTGCCAGCAGCTTAGCACCCGATGGACAGGGCCGATACGAGCAGTACTTC. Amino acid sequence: CASSLAPDGQGRYEQYF. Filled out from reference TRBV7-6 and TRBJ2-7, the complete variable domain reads GAGVSQSPRYKVTKRGQDVALRCDPISGHVSLYWYRQALGQGPEFLTYFNYEAQQDKSGLPNDRFSAERPEGSISTLTIQRTEQRDSAMYRCASSLAPDGQGRYEQYFGPGTRLTVT.